A selection of T cell receptor beta chains follows, all from one sample in a study of blood T cell repertoires in COVID-19. Using immunoSEQ multiplex PCR, the repertoire was profiled, and TCRdb retains in-frame clones only, with some absent. Of 150,000 to 200,000 clones listed, approximately 83% are singletons. The sample consisted of peripheral blood. The receptors were sampled from a human donor with active or convalescent COVID-19. The donor label of this sample is uncertain. Both conserved end residues are part of each CDR3. The D gene is left open where the match is weak. Some rows mark clone size as missing; the rest say once, few, many or name a class of expanded clone.

TRBV18,TRBJ2-5,-,-,CASSRTALAQETQYF,TGTGCCAGCTCGCGGACAGCCCTCGCCCAAGAGACCCAGTACTTC
TRBV18,TRBJ2-3,-,once,CASSPPGGTIGTDTQYF,TGTGCCAGCTCACCACCGGGGGGAACGATCGGCACAGATACGCAGTATTTT
TRBV30,TRBJ2-2,-,-,CAWSPGTTNTGELFF,TGTGCCTGGAGTCCCGGGACAACGAACACCGGGGAGCTGTTTTTT
TRBV28,TRBJ1-5,-,-,CASSSPQGINQPQHF,TGTGCCAGCAGTTCACCACAGGGTATCAATCAGCCCCAGCATTTT
TRBV6-4,TRBJ1-1,TRBD1,once,CASSVDRGNTEAFF,TGTGCCAGCAGTGTTGACAGGGGAAACACTGAAGCTTTCTTT
TRBV5-4,TRBJ2-7,-,-,CASSSTYEQYF,TGTGCCAGCAGCTCTACCTACGAGCAGTACTTC
TRBV7-8,TRBJ2-7,-,-,CASSLEFGYEQYF,TGTGCCAGCAGCTTAGAATTCGGCTACGAGCAGTACTTC
TRBV5-8,TRBJ1-2,TRBD1,-,CASSPRTGGWYGYTF,TGTGCCAGCAGCCCCCGGACAGGGGGATGGTATGGCTACACCTTC
TRBV6-6,TRBJ1-6,TRBD1,-,CASRTGAPNSPLHF,TGTGCCAGCAGAACAGGGGCCCCCAATTCACCCCTCCACTTT
TRBV6-2/TRBV6-3,TRBJ2-7,TRBD1,-,CASSYQERLKQGYEQYF,TGTGCCAGCAGTTATCAGGAACGACTAAAACAGGGGTACGAGCAGTACTTC
TRBV4-1,TRBJ2-1,-,-,CASSQIAGTYNEQFF,TGCGCCAGCAGCCAGATCGCGGGGACCTACAATGAGCAGTTCTTC
TRBV30,TRBJ1-5,TRBD1,-,CAWSVRHRGKQPQHF,TGTGCCTGGAGTGTACGGCACAGGGGGAAGCAGCCCCAGCATTTT
TRBV7-9,TRBJ2-7,-,-,CASSFVGPAYEQYF,TGTGCCAGCAGCTTCGTTGGGCCGGCTTACGAGCAGTACTTC
TRBV28,TRBJ1-2,TRBD1,few,CATSTGRHGYTF,TGTGCCACCTCGACAGGGAGGCATGGCTACACCTTC
TRBV25-1,TRBJ2-1,TRBD2,-,CASSESTKYSGTANEQFF,TGTGCCAGCAGTGAATCCACTAAATATAGCGGGACCGCCAATGAGCAGTTCTTC
TRBV28,TRBJ1-2,TRBD1,-,CASSLLRDREACTF,TGTGCCAGCAGTTTATTACGGGACAGGGAAGCCTGCACCTTC
TRBV28,TRBJ2-1,TRBD2,-,CASSLHPSGPGNEQFF,TGTGCCAGCAGTCTTCACCCTAGCGGCCCCGGCAATGAGCAGTTCTTC
TRBV12-3/TRBV12-4,TRBJ1-1,-,few,CASSPDSTEAFF,TGTGCCAGCAGCCCGGACAGCACTGAAGCTTTCTTT
TRBV27,TRBJ2-7,-,-,CASSLLTGPYEQYF,TGTGCCAGCAGTTTATTAACAGGGCCCTACGAGCAGTACTTC
TRBV12-3/TRBV12-4,TRBJ1-1,-,-,CASTWGGNTEAFF,TGTGCCAGCACCTGGGGGGGGAACACTGAAGCTTTCTTT
TRBV19,TRBJ2-1,TRBD1,-,CASSIRDSSYNEQFF,TGTGCCAGTAGTATCCGGGACAGCTCTTACAATGAGCAGTTCTTC
TRBV5-4,TRBJ2-7,TRBD2,-,CASSLMPAGGIHSYEQYF,TGTGCCAGCAGCTTGATGCCGGCGGGAGGCATTCATTCCTACGAGCAGTACTTC
TRBV3-1/TRBV3-2,TRBJ1-3,TRBD1,-,CASSQAGTVGNTIYF,TGTGCCAGCAGCCAAGCCGGGACAGTTGGAAACACCATATATTTT
TRBV11-2,TRBJ2-6,-,-,CASSLTMFSGANVLTF,TGTGCCAGCAGCTTAACTATGTTCTCTGGGGCCAACGTCCTGACTTTC
TRBV6-5,TRBJ2-7,TRBD2,-,CASSYGTRRYEQYF,TGTGCCAGCAGTTACGGGACTAGGAGGTACGAGCAGTACTTC
TRBV5-1,TRBJ2-1,TRBD2,-,CASSPGTSGEYYNEQFF,TGCGCCAGCAGCCCGGGGACTAGCGGGGAATACTACAATGAGCAGTTCTTC
TRBV6-6,TRBJ2-6,-,few,CASRETAYSGANVLTF,TGTGCCAGCAGAGAGACAGCGTACTCTGGGGCCAACGTCCTGACTTTC
TRBV7-2,TRBJ1-4,-,once,CASSLATGSVEKLFF,TGTGCCAGCAGCTTAGCTACGGGGTCGGTCGAAAAACTGTTTTTT
TRBV7-9,TRBJ2-5,TRBD1,-,CASSFRQTRQGGETQYF,TGTGCCAGCAGCTTCCGTCAGACGAGACAGGGGGGAGAGACCCAGTACTTC
TRBV7-3,TRBJ2-1,TRBD2,-,CASSLLAGVSEQFF,TGTGCCAGCAGCTTACTAGCGGGAGTCTCTGAGCAGTTCTTC
TRBV28,TRBJ1-2,TRBD1,-,CASSSGQGWGYTF,TGTGCCAGCAGTTCCGGACAGGGCTGGGGCTACACCTTC
TRBV9,TRBJ2-7,TRBD1,-,CASSPGTGTYEQYF,TGTGCCAGCAGCCCTGGGACAGGAACCTACGAGCAGTACTTC
TRBV7-2,TRBJ2-3,TRBD1,-,CASSSGTGGVWDTQYF,TGTGCCAGCAGCAGCGGGACAGGGGGCGTCTGGGATACGCAGTATTTT
TRBV29-1,TRBJ2-7,TRBD1,once,CSIRTGDSYEQYF,TGCAGCATTCGGACAGGGGACTCCTACGAGCAGTACTTC
TRBV6-5,TRBJ1-6,TRBD1,-,CASSTSDRKRSPLHF,TGTGCCAGCAGTACATCGGACAGGAAACGCTCACCCCTCCACTTT
TRBV13,TRBJ2-3,-,-,CASSRDRGSLASSTDTQYF,TGTGCCAGCAGCCGCGACAGGGGCTCACTAGCGTCTAGCACAGATACGCAGTATTTT
TRBV9,TRBJ1-1,-,-,CASSAIMRGYTEAFF,TGTGCCAGCAGCGCGATCATGCGGGGTTACACTGAAGCTTTCTTT
TRBV3-1/TRBV3-2,TRBJ2-5,TRBD2,-,CASSPGTSGETQYF,TGTGCCAGCAGCCCCGGGACTAGTGGAGAGACCCAGTACTTC
TRBV4-1,TRBJ2-1,TRBD2,-,CASSQRVIAGGEQFF,TGCGCCAGCAGCCAAAGGGTGATAGCGGGAGGTGAGCAGTTCTTC
TRBV6-6,TRBJ1-1,-,-,CASSYPLNTEAFF,TGTGCCAGCAGTTACCCTTTGAACACTGAAGCTTTCTTT
TRBV7-3,TRBJ1-1,-,-,CASSLWGDLNTEAFF,TGTGCCAGCAGCTTATGGGGGGACTTGAACACTGAAGCTTTCTTT
TRBV18,TRBJ2-3,-,-,CASSPPSTDTQYF,TGTGCCAGCTCACCACCGAGTACAGATACGCAGTATTTT